This T cell receptor (beta chain) was sequenced during a study of shared clonotypes between healthy human individuals. Study-wide points: It was the few donors that limited the genetic and exposure-history diversity represented.

The method was immunoSEQ multiplex PCR; TCRdb's version includes in-frame clones alone and lacks a portion of them. The table has roughly 2 million clones, 90% to 96% seen once. The study separated CD4+ cells into CD45RA+ naive and CD45RA-negative memory subsets. The CDR3 runs to 11 residues. Germline CDR1 and CDR2: DFQATT and SNEGSKA (reference sequence). For this clone: No antigen is known for it. One end of the junction fails to match germline, which may point to a read error.

This TCR came from a young man in good health. V usage is TRBV20-1 and J usage is TRBJ2-1, with D maybe TRBD2 (5 bases). The source material was naive CD4+ T cells sorted from blood. Subset given: CD45RA+ positively selected. CDR3 sequence (DNA): TGCAGTGCGAGAGAGGGAGACGAGCAGTTCTTC. It codes for CSAREGDEQFF.